This T cell receptor (beta chain) stems from a study of PD-1 blockade in classical Hodgkin lymphoma. V lost 4 bases, J lost 4 bases, and 11 bases lay in between. The CDR3 extends over 13 amino acids. Germline CDR1 SGHAT, CDR2 FQNNGV. TCRdb keeps only in-frame clones here, not all; method: immunoSEQ multiplex PCR. This table has around 30,000 clones, about 89% appearing once. The time point here: newly diagnosed, previously untreated cHL patient sample. Thawed PBMCs yielded CD4+ T cells through magnetic negative selection. Sequencing input: CD4+ T cells from blood. V and J are TRBV11-2 and TRBJ2-7; D gene unclear. The sequence came from a human donor with classical Hodgkin lymphoma. DNA of the CDR3: TGTGCCAGCAGCTCCCCCGTGATGTACGAGCAGTACTTC. Its translation is CASSSPVMYEQYF.